This TCR beta chain was captured by sequencing in a study of diagnostic markers for celiac disease. TCRdb reanalyzed the reads, giving one entry per CDR3 protein sequence and no DNA. The repertoire shows 3,600 or so distinct CDR3 sequences; the top ten hold approximately 9.4%. CDR1 is SEHNR, CDR2 FQNEAQ, per germline (reference sequence). This CDR3 is 12 amino acids long. Sequencing was carried out using either unsorted cells or a sorted T cell fraction (not recorded which). The origin of this receptor is a human donor. This table probably holds off-target reads from a library built for another chain. V is TRBV7-9 and J is TRBJ2-7. The CDR3 protein is CASSSPSLEQYF. The full variable domain, with the rest looked up from reference TRBV7-9 and TRBJ2-7, is DTGVSQNPRHKITKRGQNVTFRCDPISEHNRLYWYRQTLGQGPEFLTYFQNEAQLEKSRLLSDRFSAERPKGSFSTLEIQRTEQGDSAMYLCASSSPSLEQYFGPGTRLTVT.